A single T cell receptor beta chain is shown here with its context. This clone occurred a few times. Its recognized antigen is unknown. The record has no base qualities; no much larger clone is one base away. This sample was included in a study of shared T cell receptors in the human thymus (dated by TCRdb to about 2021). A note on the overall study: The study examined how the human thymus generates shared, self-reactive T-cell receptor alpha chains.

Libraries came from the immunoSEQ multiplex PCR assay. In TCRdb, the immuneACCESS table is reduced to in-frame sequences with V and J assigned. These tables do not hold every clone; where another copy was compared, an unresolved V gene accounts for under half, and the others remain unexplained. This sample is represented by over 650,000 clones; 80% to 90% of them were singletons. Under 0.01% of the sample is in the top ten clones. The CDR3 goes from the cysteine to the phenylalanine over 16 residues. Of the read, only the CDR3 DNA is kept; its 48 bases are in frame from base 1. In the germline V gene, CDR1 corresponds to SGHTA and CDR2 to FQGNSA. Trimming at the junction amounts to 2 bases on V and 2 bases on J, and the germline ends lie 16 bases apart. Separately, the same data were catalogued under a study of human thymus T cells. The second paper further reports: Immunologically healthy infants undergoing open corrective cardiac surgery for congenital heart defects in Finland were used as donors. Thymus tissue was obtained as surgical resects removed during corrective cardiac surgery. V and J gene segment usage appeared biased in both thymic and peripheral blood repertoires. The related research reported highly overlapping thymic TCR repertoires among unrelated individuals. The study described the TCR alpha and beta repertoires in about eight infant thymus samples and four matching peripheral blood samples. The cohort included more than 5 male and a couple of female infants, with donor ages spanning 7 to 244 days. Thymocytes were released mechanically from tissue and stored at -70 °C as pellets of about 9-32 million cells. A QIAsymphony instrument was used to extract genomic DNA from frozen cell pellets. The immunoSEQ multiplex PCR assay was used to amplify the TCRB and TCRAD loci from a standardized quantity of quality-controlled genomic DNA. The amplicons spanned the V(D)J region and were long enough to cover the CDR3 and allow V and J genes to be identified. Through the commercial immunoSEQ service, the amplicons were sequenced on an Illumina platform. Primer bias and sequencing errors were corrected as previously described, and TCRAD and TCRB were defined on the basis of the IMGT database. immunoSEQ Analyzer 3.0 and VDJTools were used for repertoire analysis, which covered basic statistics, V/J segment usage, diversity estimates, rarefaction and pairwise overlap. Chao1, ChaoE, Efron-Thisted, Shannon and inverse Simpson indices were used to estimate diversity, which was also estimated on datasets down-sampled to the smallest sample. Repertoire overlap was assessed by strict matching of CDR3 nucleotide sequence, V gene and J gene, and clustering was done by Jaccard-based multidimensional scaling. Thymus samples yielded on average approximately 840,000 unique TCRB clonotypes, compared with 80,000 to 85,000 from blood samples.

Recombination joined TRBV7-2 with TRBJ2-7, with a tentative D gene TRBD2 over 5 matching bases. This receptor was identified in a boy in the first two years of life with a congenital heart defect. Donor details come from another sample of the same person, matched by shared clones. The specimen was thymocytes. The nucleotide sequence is TGTGCCAGCAGCTTAAATCCGCGGACTGAGCCCTACGAGCAGTACTTC. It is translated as CASSLNPRTEPYEQYF.